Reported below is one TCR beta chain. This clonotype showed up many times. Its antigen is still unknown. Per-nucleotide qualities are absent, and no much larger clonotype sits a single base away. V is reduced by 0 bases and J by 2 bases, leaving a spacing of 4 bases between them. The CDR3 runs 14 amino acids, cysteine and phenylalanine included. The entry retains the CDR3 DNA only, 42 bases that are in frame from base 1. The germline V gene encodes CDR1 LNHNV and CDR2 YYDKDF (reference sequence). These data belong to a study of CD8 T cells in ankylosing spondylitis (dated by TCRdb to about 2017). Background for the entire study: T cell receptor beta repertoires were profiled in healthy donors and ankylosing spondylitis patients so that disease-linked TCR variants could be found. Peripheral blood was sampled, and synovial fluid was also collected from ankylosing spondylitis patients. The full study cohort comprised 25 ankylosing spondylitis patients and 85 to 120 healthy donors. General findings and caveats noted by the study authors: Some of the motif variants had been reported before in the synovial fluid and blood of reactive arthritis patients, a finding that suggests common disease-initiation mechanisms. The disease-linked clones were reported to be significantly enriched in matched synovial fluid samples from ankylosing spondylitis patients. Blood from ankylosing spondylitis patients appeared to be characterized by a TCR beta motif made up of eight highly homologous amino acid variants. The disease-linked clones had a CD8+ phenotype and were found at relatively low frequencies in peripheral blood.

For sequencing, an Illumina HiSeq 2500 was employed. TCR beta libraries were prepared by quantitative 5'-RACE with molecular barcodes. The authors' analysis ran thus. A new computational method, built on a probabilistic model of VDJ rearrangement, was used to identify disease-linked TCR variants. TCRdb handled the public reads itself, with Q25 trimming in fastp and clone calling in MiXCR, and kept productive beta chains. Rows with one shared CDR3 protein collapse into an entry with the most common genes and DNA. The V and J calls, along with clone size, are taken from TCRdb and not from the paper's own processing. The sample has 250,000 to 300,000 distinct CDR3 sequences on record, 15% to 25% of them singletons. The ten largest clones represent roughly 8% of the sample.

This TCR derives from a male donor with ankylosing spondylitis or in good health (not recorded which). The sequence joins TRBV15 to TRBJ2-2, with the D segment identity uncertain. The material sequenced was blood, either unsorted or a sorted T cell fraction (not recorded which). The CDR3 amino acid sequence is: CATSRDSNTGELFF. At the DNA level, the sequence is TGTGCCACCAGCAGAGATTCTAACACCGGGGAGCTGTTTTTT.